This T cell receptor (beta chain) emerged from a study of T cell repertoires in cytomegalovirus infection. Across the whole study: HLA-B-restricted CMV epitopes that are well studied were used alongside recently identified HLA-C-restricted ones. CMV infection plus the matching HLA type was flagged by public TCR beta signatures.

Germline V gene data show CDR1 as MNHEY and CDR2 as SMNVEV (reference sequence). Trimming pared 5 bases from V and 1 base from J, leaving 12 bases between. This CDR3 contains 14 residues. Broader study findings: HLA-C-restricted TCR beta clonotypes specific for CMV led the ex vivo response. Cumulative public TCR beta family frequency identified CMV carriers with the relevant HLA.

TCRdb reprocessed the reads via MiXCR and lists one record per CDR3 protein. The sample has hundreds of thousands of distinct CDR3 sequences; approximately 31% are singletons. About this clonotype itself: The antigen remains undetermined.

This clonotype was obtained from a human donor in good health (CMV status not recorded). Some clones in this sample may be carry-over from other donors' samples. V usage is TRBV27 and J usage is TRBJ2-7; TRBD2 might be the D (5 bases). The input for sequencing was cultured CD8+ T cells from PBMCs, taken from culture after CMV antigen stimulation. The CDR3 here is CASSPIGESYEQYV. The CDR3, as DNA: TGTGCCAGCAGTCCTATCGGGGAGTCCTACGAGCAGTACGTC.